What follows are 16 T cell receptor beta chains derived from one specimen sequenced in a study of T and B cells in COVID-19 patients. TRB was amplified from about 250-500 ng of blood genomic DNA. TRB rearrangements were amplified by multiplex PCR with BIOMED2 TRB-A/B primers. MiXCR was run by TCRdb on the multiplex PCR reads, yielding one entry per CDR3 protein. The top ten clones hold 3.5% to 5% of a sample with about 13,000 distinct CDR3 sequences, 25% of them seen once. Sequencing input: blood. All receptors derive from a human donor who had recovered from COVID-19.

The gene calls are TRBV19 and TRBJ1-2, with D possibly being TRBD1 (5 bases). The CDR3 loop spans 14 amino acids. Deletions cut 1 base from V and 8 bases from J, with 14 bases between. Germline CDR1 and CDR2: LNHDA and SQIVND (reference sequence). CDR3 sequence: CASSIVLGGSGYTF. In nucleotides, the CDR3 is TGTGCCAGTAGTATAGTCCTGGGGGGTAGCGGCTACACCTTC.

Relative to its sample, this clonotype is medium-sized. The chain combines TRBV30 with TRBJ2-7; the match to TRBD1 covers 9 bases. The CDR3 is 12 residues long. After removal of 6 bases from V and 3 bases from J, the junction contained 3 bases not matched to a gene. Germline V lookup: CDR1 GTSNPN, CDR2 SVGIG (reference sequence). Here the CDR3 reads CACPGQGYEQYF. CDR3 nucleotides: TGTGCCTGCCCGGGACAGGGCTACGAGCAGTACTTC. Combining the CDR3 with reference TRBV30 and TRBJ2-7 gives the whole variable domain SQTIHQWPATLVQPVGSPLSLECTVEGTSNPNLYWYRQAAGRGLQLLFYSVGIGQISSEVPQNLSASRPQDRQFILSSKKLLLSDSGFYLCACPGQGYEQYFGPGTRLTVT.

This clonotype was detected ten times or more. The chain is built from TRBV19 and TRBJ1-1; D is perhaps TRBD1 (5 bases). Germline assignment: CDR1 LNHDA and CDR2 SQIVND (reference sequence). V was shortened by 1 base and J by 6 bases, with 9 bases between the two germline ends. The length of the CDR3 is 13 residues. This chain's CDR3 is CASSIGPGAEAFF. The DNA of the CDR3 is TGTGCCAGTAGTATAGGCCCGGGGGCTGAAGCTTTCTTT. The variable domain in full, completed from reference TRBV19 and TRBJ1-1, reads DGGITQSPKYLFRKEGQNVTLSCEQNLNHDAMYWYRQDPGQGLRLIYYSQIVNDFQKGDIAEGYSVSREKKESFPLTVTSAQKNPTAFYLCASSIGPGAEAFFGQGTRLTVV.

The table lists this clonotype with a count of one. It may be a read error: a sequence one base away is much more abundant. The chain combines TRBV6-5 with TRBJ1-5; D uncertain. Germline CDR1 reads MNHEY; CDR2 reads SVGAGI. V was cut by 2 bases and J by 0 bases, with 5 bases left in between. CDR3 size: 14 residues. CDR3 nucleotide sequence: TGTGCCAGCAGTTACGGGCATAGCAATCAGCCCCAGCATTTT. Translation gives CASSYGHSNQPQHF.

In its sample, this clonotype was seen a few times. The chain's CDR3 is CASSLAGNYEQYF. DNA for the CDR3: TGCGCCAGCAGCTTGGCCGGGAACTACGAGCAGTACTTC. The chain joins TRBV5-1 to TRBJ2-7; D possibly corresponds to TRBD2 (5 bases). The CDR3 sequence is 13 residues long. V lost 0 bases, J lost 3 bases, and 7 bases lay in between. The germline CDR1 and CDR2 sequences are SGHRS and YFSETQ.

The rearrangement uses TRBV20-1 and TRBJ1-2; D ambiguous. Trimming left V 2 bases short and J 3 bases short, with 13 bases between. The CDR3 sequence is 14 residues long. Germline V gives CDR1 DFQATT, CDR2 SNEGSKA (reference sequence). The CDR3 loop reads CSARRGGRHYGYTF. CDR3 DNA sequence: TGCAGTGCTAGACGAGGAGGGCGGCACTATGGCTACACCTTC.

This clonotype occurred many times. The J gene is TRBJ2-7, the V gene TRBV18, with D possibly matching TRBD1 (6 bases). CDR1 KGHSH and CDR2 LQKENI come from the germline V gene. V was clipped by 0 bases and J by 3 bases, with 9 bases between them. The CDR3 extends over 14 amino acids. The CDR3 region has the DNA TGTGCCAGCTCACCACCGGGCAGGGGCTACGAGCAGTACTTC. Translated, it gives CASSPPGRGYEQYF.

The chain is built from TRBV20-1 and TRBJ2-1; D tentatively fits TRBD1 or TRBD2 (5 bases each). Germline V gene data show CDR1 as DFQATT and CDR2 as SNEGSKA (reference sequence). The CDR3 is 20 amino acids. Trimming took 6 bases from V and 2 from J, leaving 32 bases between them. The chain's CDR3 is CSARSGHISTGTPAYNEQFF. In nucleotides, the CDR3 is TGCAGTGCCCGCTCTGGGCACATCTCAACCGGGACCCCAGCCTACAATGAGCAGTTCTTC.

This sequence joins TRBV6-1 and TRBJ2-2; TRBD2 matches 11 bases. The trim removed 0 bases at V and 0 bases at J, leaving 6 bases unmatched. Germline V lookup: CDR1 MNHNS, CDR2 SASEGT. CDR3 length: 19 amino acids. Here the CDR3 reads CASSEALAGGPANTGELFF. The CDR3 bases are TGTGCCAGCAGTGAAGCGCTAGCGGGGGGTCCCGCGAACACCGGGGAGCTGTTTTTT.

The chain uses TRBV20-1 and TRBJ2-7; TRBD2 matches 7 bases. The germline CDR1 and CDR2 sequences are DFQATT and SNEGSKA (reference sequence). V trimming: 2 bases; J trimming: 4 bases; junction bases outside the gene matches: 8. The CDR3 spans 14 residues. Here the CDR3 reads CSARKRDRRYEQYF. In DNA, the CDR3 is TGCAGTGCTAGAAAGCGGGATCGGCGGTACGAGCAGTACTTC.

In its sample, this clonotype is medium-sized. This chain joins TRBV29-1 and TRBJ1-3; 8 nucleotides agree with TRBD1. The ends lost 6 bases at V and 2 bases at J; junction bases unmatched: 6. Germline-derived CDR1 and CDR2 are SQVTM and ANQGSEA. This CDR3 is built from 14 residues. The CDR3 here is CSVPDRETGNTIYF. The CDR3 region has the DNA TGCAGCGTACCGGACAGGGAGACTGGAAACACCATATATTTT.

This clonotype was seen more than once but under ten times. The rearrangement joins TRBV9 to TRBJ1-3; D remains unclear. The CDR3 totals 15 residues. Germline CDR1 SGDLS, CDR2 YYNGEE. The ends were cut back, 0 bases at V and 1 base at J, with 8 bases in the middle. Here the CDR3 reads CASSVDGGSGNTIYF. Here the CDR3 DNA reads TGTGCCAGCAGCGTAGATGGCGGATCTGGAAACACCATATATTTT.

This clonotype was seen repeatedly, ten times or more. The chain combines TRBV6-1 with TRBJ2-2; D gene unclear. Trimming took 7 bases from V and 1 from J, leaving 13 bases between them. Germline loops: CDR1 MNHNS, CDR2 SASEGT. This CDR3 is built from 15 residues. Here the CDR3 DNA reads TGTGCCAGCAATTTACGGGCTAAGAACACCGGGGAGCTGTTTTTT. As protein: CASNLRAKNTGELFF.

This clonotype was counted between two and nine times. This chain links TRBV6-2 or TRBV6-3 with TRBJ2-3; 9 nucleotides line up with TRBD2. This CDR3 spans 16 amino acids. Germline V gene lookup returns CDR1 MNHEY and CDR2 SVGEGT. The V gene end was trimmed by 6 bases and the J gene end by 2 bases; junction bases not matched to a gene: 9. CDR3 in DNA: TGTGCCAGCAGGCCCGGGAGCGGGGGGTTCACAGATACGCAGTATTTT. This sequence encodes CASRPGSGGFTDTQYF.

This clonotype has a count of ten or more. The CDR3 sequence is CASSLTVEQFF. In DNA, the CDR3 is TGCGCCAGCAGCCTGACAGTTGAGCAGTTCTTC. The gene calls are TRBV5-1 and TRBJ2-1, with D possibly being TRBD1 (5 bases). CDR1 and CDR2 from the germline V gene are SGHRS and YFSETQ. The CDR3 spans 11 residues. Deletions cut 4 bases from V and 9 bases from J, with 8 bases between.

By proportion, this clonotype is medium-sized. The gene calls are TRBV6-5 and TRBJ1-6; 7 bases match TRBD1. Germline CDR1 reads MNHEY; CDR2 reads SVGAGI. J was trimmed by 15 bases and V by 8 bases; bases with no gene match: 16. The CDR3 has 14 amino acids. CDR3 residues: CASGAFGTGAYLHF. CDR3 coding DNA: TGTGCCAGCGGTGCGTTTGGAACAGGGGCTTACCTCCACTTT.